This TCR beta chain emerged from a study of technical replicates of blood from several donors. The V end was cut by 1 base, the J end by 4 bases, with 9 bases between. Germline loops: CDR1 LNHDA, CDR2 SQIVND (reference sequence). This CDR3 region has 14 residues. The assay was immunoSEQ multiplex PCR, and TCRdb's table has in-frame clones only and misses some. Here the sample spans roughly 80,000 clones, 75% to 90% being singletons. The sequenced sample consisted of T cells isolated from PBMCs. This receptor was obtained from a human donor in good health. The chain combines TRBV19 with TRBJ2-3; D is perhaps TRBD1 (6 bases). CDR3 sequence reads: CASSIGKGADTQYF. CDR3 sequence (DNA): TGTGCCAGTAGTATAGGAAAGGGGGCAGATACGCAGTATTTT.